This entry lists 4 T cell receptor beta chains sequenced from one sample in a study of cytomegalovirus exposure and HLA in healthy donors. Use of 60 Vbeta and 13 Jbeta primers characterized the PCR. Assay: immunoSEQ multiplex PCR; the TCRdb copy retains only in-frame clones and omits some. The table records more than 140,000 clones, roughly 76% of them present only once. The specimen was PBMCs. Receptors were obtained from a female donor in good health and CMV-seronegative.

The chain is built from TRBV10-1 and TRBJ2-1; TRBD1 matches 8 bases. V was pared by 0 bases and J by 3 bases, with 4 bases of the junction left unmatched. Germline V gene data show CDR1 as WNHNN and CDR2 as SYGVQD (reference sequence). This CDR3 region has 16 residues. In DNA form, the CDR3 reads TGCGCCAGCAGTGAGTCGACAGGGGACTTCTACAATGAGCAGTTCTTC. The encoded protein is CASSESTGDFYNEQFF.

CDR3 sequence (DNA): TGTGCCAGTAGTCCAGACCACGCAGGGGGCGTTTGGACAGATACGCAGTATTTT. It codes for CASSPDHAGGVWTDTQYF. The J gene is TRBJ2-3, the V gene TRBV19, with 8 bases aligning to TRBD1. V dropped 5 bases and J dropped 3; count of bases not matched to a gene: 16. The CDR3 is made up of 18 amino acids. Germline CDR1 LNHDA, CDR2 SQIVND (reference sequence).

The chain links TRBV6-5 to TRBJ2-1; 9 bases are a match to TRBD1. V was pared by 2 bases and J by 8 bases, with 7 bases of the junction left unmatched. In germline, CDR1 is MNHEY, CDR2 SVGAGI. The CDR3 totals 15 residues. CDR3 bases: TGTGCCAGCAGTTACCCTGGACAGGGGTATGATGAGCAGTTCTTC. It is translated as CASSYPGQGYDEQFF.

The gene calls are TRBV29-1 and TRBJ1-4; D is perhaps TRBD1 (5 bases). Trimming took off 4 bases at V and 7 bases at J, with 19 bases between the two ends. Germline V lookup: CDR1 SQVTM, CDR2 ANQGSEA. The CDR3 is 15 amino acids. The CDR3 is CSVAPRGAVGEKLFF. Here the CDR3 DNA reads TGCAGCGTTGCCCCCCGTGGGGCCGTGGGTGAAAAACTGTTTTTT.